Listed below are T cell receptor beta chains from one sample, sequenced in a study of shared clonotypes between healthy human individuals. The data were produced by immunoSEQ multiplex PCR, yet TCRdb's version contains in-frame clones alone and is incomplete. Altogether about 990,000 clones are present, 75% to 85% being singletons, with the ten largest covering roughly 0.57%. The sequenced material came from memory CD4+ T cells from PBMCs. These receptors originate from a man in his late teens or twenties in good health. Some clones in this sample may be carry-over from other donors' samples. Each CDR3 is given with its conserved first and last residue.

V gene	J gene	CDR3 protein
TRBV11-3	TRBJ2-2	CASSLGGSLPLGELFF
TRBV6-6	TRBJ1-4	CASSPGGTNEKLFF
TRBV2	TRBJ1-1	CASIDRAEAFF
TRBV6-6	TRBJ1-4	CASSKQGRDEKLFF
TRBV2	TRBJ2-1	CASSVLAGLYNEQFF
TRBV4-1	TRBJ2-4	CASSTRGIQYF
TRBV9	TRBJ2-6	CASSVSTHSGANVLTF
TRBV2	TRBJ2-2	CASSPGISGELFF
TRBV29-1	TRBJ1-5	CSAGTGINQPQHF
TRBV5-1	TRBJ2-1	CASSLGGMRVF
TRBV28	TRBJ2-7	CASSLGGQRTYEQYF
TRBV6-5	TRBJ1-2	CASSYEPGAKYGYTF
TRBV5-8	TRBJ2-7	CASSPHGAQIYEQYF
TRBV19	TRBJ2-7	CASSIRGTDSYEQYF
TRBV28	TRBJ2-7	CASSFHTGQYF
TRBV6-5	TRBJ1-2	CASGRLVGADGYTF
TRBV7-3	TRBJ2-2	CASSQLATGELFF
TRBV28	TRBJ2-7	CASSSPGLRARGSYEQYF
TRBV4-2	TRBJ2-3	CASSLDWTLSQDTQYF
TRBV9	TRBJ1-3	CASSVVPGPGENTIYF
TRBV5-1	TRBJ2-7	CASSQDQLGYEQYF
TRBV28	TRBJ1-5	CASSPLSLGPPQPQHF